Reported below is one TCR beta chain. Its antigen target is currently unknown. Per-base qualities were not stored, and no clone one base away is much larger. The library was made by the immunoSEQ multiplex PCR assay. Held by TCRdb, this immuneACCESS table contains in-frame sequences only and omits some clones. Under half of the omission traces to an unresolved V gene where checked; the cause of the rest is unknown. For this sample there are 45,000 or so clones; less than 95% appear just once. About 3% of the sample belongs to the ten largest clones. This sample is part of a study of T cell changes during pregnancy in multiple sclerosis (dated by TCRdb to between 2018 and 2021). Describing the broader study: The study looked at changes in the T cell repertoire across pregnancy in women with multiple sclerosis.

Based on the germline V gene (reference sequence), the CDR1 and CDR2 sequences are MNHEY and SMNVEV. Cut back by 5 bases and 6 bases, the V and J ends lie 14 bases apart. The cysteine opens and the phenylalanine closes a CDR3 of 13 amino acids. Only the CDR3 DNA stays, 39 bases, in frame from base 1. The chain is made from TRBV27 and TRBJ2-7; the D gene is perhaps TRBD1, on 5 matching bases. The input for sequencing was CD8+ T cells from peripheral blood mononuclear cells, taken in the second trimester of pregnancy. The origin of this receptor is a female donor with multiple sclerosis, enrolled in a pregnancy study. The CDR3 region has the sequence CASSTTGLGEQYF. The sequenced DNA: TGTGCCAGCAGTACCACAGGCCTTGGCGAGCAGTACTTC.